This record covers a single TCR beta chain. This CDR3 comprises 12 residues. CDR1 and CDR2 (germline): SGHRS, YFSETQ. Trimming stripped 3 bases from V and 6 bases from J, with 9 bases between. The record originates from a study of OX40 agonist ivuxolimab in advanced cancers. Profiling relied on immunoSEQ multiplex PCR, and the TCRdb table lists in-frame clones only, not all of them. In the table there are 20,000 to 25,000 clones, 84% of which are singletons. The source material was CD4+ or CD8+ T cells sorted from blood, sampled in a trial of the OX40 agonist ivuxolimab. This sequence originates from an adult with an advanced solid tumor such as melanoma, head and neck, liver or kidney cancer. The rearrangement joins TRBV5-1 to TRBJ1-2, with TRBD1 as a possible D gene (6 bases). CDR3 sequence (DNA): TGCGCCAGCAGCTCACAGGGTCATGGCTACACCTTC. This codes for CASSSQGHGYTF.